This TCR beta chain was sequenced during a study of T cell responses to AZD1222 COVID-19 vaccine. About the study: The study pooled second doses at about 4 or about 12 weeks. Whole-study findings and limits: Spike-specific TCRs gained breadth and depth after people received two AZD1222 doses. The study identified only a handful of AZD1222 recipients as seropositive at baseline. At 160-218 and 743-854, vaccine-associated CD4 TCRs were dominant, and they spanned spike.

TCRdb keeps only in-frame clones here, not all; method: immunoSEQ multiplex PCR. The sample has over 150,000 clones; just over 90% are singletons. A remark on this clone: What it binds is not known.

The input for sequencing was peripheral blood, taken on day 0 of AZD1222 vaccination. This sequence was found in an adult in good health.

The CDR3 sequence is CASSSPPRGRGEQYF. CDR3 DNA: TGTGCCAGCAGCTCACCCCCCCGGGGTAGGGGCGAGCAGTACTTC. The chain links TRBV11-2 to TRBJ2-7, with D tentatively TRBD1 or TRBD2 (5 bases each). This CDR3 is built from 15 residues. Trimming cost V 4 bases and J 6 bases, with 19 bases left between them. CDR1 SGHAT and CDR2 FQNNGV come from the germline V gene.